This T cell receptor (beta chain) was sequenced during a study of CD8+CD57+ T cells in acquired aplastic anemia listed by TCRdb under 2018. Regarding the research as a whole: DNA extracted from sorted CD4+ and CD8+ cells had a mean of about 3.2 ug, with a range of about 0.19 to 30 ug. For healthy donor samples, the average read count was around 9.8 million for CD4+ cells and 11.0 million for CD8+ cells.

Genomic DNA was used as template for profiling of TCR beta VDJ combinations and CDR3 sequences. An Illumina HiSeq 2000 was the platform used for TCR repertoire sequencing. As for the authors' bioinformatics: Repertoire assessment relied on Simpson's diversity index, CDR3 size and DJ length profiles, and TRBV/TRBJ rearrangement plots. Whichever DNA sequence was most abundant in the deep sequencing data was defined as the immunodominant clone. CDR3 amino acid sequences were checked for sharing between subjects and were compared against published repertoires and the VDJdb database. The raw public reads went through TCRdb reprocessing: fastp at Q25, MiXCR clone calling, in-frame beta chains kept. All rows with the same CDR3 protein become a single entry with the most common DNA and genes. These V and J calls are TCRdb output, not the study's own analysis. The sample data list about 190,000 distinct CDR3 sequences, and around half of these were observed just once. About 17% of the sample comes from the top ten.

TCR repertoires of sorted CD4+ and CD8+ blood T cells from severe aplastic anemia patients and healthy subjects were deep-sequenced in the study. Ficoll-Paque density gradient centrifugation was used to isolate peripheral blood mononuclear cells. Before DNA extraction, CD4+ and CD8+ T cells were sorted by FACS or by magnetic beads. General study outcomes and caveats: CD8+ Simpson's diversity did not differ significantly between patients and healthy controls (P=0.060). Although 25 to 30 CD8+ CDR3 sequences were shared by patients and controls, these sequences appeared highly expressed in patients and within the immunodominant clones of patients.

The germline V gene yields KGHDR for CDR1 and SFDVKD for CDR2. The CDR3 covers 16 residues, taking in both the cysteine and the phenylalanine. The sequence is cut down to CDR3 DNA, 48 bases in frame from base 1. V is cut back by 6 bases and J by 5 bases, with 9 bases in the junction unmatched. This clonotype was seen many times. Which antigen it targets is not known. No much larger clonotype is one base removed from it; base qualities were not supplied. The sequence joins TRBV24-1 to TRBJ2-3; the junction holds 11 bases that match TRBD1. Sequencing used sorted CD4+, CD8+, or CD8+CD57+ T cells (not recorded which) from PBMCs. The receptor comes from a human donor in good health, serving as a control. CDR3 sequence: CATSPAGTGGLDTQYF. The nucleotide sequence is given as TGTGCCACCAGTCCGGCCGGGACAGGGGGATTAGATACGCAGTATTTT.